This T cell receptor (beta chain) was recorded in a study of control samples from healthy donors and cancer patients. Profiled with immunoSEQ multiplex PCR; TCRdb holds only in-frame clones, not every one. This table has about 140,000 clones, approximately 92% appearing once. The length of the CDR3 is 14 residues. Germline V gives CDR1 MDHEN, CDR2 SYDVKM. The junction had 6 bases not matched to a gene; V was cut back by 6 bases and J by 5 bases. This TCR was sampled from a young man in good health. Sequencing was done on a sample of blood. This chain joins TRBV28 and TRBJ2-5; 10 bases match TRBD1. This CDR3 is CASRRQGAVETQYF. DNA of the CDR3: TGTGCCAGCAGAAGACAGGGGGCCGTGGAGACCCAGTACTTC.